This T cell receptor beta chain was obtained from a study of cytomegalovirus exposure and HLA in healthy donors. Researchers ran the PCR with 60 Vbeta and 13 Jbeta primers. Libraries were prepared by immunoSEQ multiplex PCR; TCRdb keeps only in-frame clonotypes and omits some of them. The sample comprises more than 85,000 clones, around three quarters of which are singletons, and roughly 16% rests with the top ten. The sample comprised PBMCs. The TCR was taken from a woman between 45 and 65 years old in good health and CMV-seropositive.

This CDR3 reads CASSLPSRGAGSGNTIYF. In DNA form, the CDR3 reads TGTGCCAGCAGCTTACCCTCCCGGGGGGCCGGCTCTGGAAACACCATATATTTT. The chain combines TRBV7-6 with TRBJ1-3; TRBD1 might be the D (6 bases). Trimming took off 2 bases at V and 0 bases at J, with 17 bases between the two ends. CDR3 length equals 18 residues. CDR1 and CDR2 (germline): SGHVS, FNYEAQ.